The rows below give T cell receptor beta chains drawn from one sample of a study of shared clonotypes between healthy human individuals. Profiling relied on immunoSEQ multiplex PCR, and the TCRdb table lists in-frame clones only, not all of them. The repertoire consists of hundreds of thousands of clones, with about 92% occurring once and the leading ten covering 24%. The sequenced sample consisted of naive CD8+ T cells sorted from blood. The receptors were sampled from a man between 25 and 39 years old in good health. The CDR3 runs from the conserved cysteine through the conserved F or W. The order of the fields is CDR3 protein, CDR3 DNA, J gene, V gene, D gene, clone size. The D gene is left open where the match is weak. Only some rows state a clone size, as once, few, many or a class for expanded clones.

CDR3aa: CASSVVGFTDTQYF; CDR3nt: TGTGCCAGCAGCGTAGTCGGGTTCACAGATACGCAGTATTTT; j_gene: TRBJ2-3; v_gene: TRBV9; d_gene: -; abundance: -
CDR3aa: CASSPYRGGTDTQYF; CDR3nt: TGTGCCAGCAGCCCATACAGGGGGGGGACAGATACGCAGTATTTT; j_gene: TRBJ2-3; v_gene: TRBV7-2; d_gene: -; abundance: -
CDR3aa: CASSPPSRGKWDEQFF; CDR3nt: TGTGCCAGCTCACCACCTAGCAGGGGGAAGTGGGATGAGCAGTTCTTC; j_gene: TRBJ2-1; v_gene: TRBV18; d_gene: TRBD1; abundance: once
CDR3aa: CSVVLADSYEQYF; CDR3nt: TGCAGCGTTGTGCTGGCAGACTCCTACGAGCAGTACTTC; j_gene: TRBJ2-7; v_gene: TRBV29-1; d_gene: -; abundance: -
CDR3aa: CASSYPTSGPYNEQFF; CDR3nt: TGTGCCAGCAGCTACCCGACTAGCGGGCCTTACAATGAGCAGTTCTTC; j_gene: TRBJ2-1; v_gene: TRBV7-9; d_gene: TRBD2; abundance: -
CDR3aa: CSVANSGANVLTF; CDR3nt: TGCAGCGTTGCCAACTCTGGGGCCAACGTCCTGACTTTC; j_gene: TRBJ2-6; v_gene: TRBV29-1; d_gene: -; abundance: -
CDR3aa: CASSYSGDGNQPQHF; CDR3nt: TGTGCCAGCAGTTACTCAGGGGATGGCAATCAGCCCCAGCATTTT; j_gene: TRBJ1-5; v_gene: TRBV6-5; d_gene: -; abundance: few
CDR3aa: CASSYSTGVRSYEQYF; CDR3nt: TGTGCCAGCAGTTACTCCACGGGGGTTCGGTCCTACGAGCAGTACTTC; j_gene: TRBJ2-7; v_gene: TRBV6-6; d_gene: -; abundance: -
CDR3aa: CASSKVPPGANVLTF; CDR3nt: TGTGCCAGTTCCAAAGTTCCCCCTGGGGCCAACGTCCTGACTTTC; j_gene: TRBJ2-6; v_gene: TRBV19; d_gene: -; abundance: -
CDR3aa: CASSLRGSNQPQHF; CDR3nt: TGTGCCAGCAGCTTAAGGGGGAGCAATCAGCCCCAGCATTTT; j_gene: TRBJ1-5; v_gene: TRBV13; d_gene: -; abundance: -
CDR3aa: CASSSMGGNINEQFF; CDR3nt: TGTGCCAGCAGCTCCATGGGAGGGAATATAAATGAGCAGTTCTTC; j_gene: TRBJ2-1; v_gene: TRBV13; d_gene: TRBD2; abundance: -
CDR3aa: CASRYDGMQAQFF; CDR3nt: TGTGCCAGCCGTTACGACGGAATGCAAGCGCAATTCTTC; j_gene: TRBJ2-1; v_gene: TRBV27; d_gene: -; abundance: -
CDR3aa: CASSISGGATYEQYF; CDR3nt: TGTGCCAGCAGCATTAGCGGGGGCGCAACCTACGAGCAGTACTTC; j_gene: TRBJ2-7; v_gene: TRBV7-9; d_gene: TRBD2; abundance: -
CDR3aa: CASSLRPTGQEPYGYTF; CDR3nt: TGTGCCAGCAGCTTAAGACCCACCGGACAGGAGCCCTATGGCTACACCTTC; j_gene: TRBJ1-2; v_gene: TRBV7-9; d_gene: TRBD1; abundance: once
CDR3aa: CSVVNVREQYF; CDR3nt: TGCAGCGTTGTAAATGTACGGGAGCAGTACTTC; j_gene: TRBJ2-7; v_gene: TRBV29-1; d_gene: -; abundance: -
CDR3aa: CASSGFGGQSNTGELFF; CDR3nt: TGTGCCAGCAGTGGTTTTGGAGGACAGTCGAACACCGGGGAGCTGTTTTTT; j_gene: TRBJ2-2; v_gene: TRBV2; d_gene: -; abundance: -
CDR3aa: CASSVEGGEQYF; CDR3nt: TGTGCCAGCAGCGTAGAAGGGGGCGAGCAGTACTTC; j_gene: TRBJ2-7; v_gene: TRBV9; d_gene: -; abundance: -
CDR3aa: CASSTPGGTQYF; CDR3nt: TGTGCCAGCAGCACCCCGGGAGGGACCCAGTACTTC; j_gene: TRBJ2-5; v_gene: TRBV27; d_gene: TRBD2; abundance: -
CDR3aa: CASSGRDGLKGMFF; CDR3nt: TGTGCCAGCAGCGGACGGGACGGCCTGAAAGGAATGTTTTTT; j_gene: TRBJ1-4; v_gene: TRBV9; d_gene: -; abundance: -
CDR3aa: CASSWTGLNQPQHF; CDR3nt: TGTGCCAGCAGCTGGACAGGTCTGAATCAGCCCCAGCATTTT; j_gene: TRBJ1-5; v_gene: TRBV25-1; d_gene: TRBD1; abundance: -
CDR3aa: CASSLTGGFTEAFF; CDR3nt: TGTGCCAGCAGCTTGACAGGGGGCTTCACTGAAGCTTTCTTT; j_gene: TRBJ1-1; v_gene: TRBV7-9; d_gene: TRBD1; abundance: -
CDR3aa: CASSETDQYNEQFF; CDR3nt: TGTGCCAGCAGTGAAACGGACCAATACAATGAGCAGTTCTTC; j_gene: TRBJ2-1; v_gene: TRBV25-1; d_gene: -; abundance: -